These 2 T cell receptor beta chains came from one sample sequenced in a study of cytomegalovirus exposure and HLA in healthy donors. The PCR employed 60 Vbeta primers together with 13 Jbeta primers. This table comes from immunoSEQ multiplex PCR, and its TCRdb copy is limited to in-frame clones, with some not included. The table records around 200,000 clones, 80% to 90% of them present only once. The sequenced sample consisted of PBMCs. Every receptor here comes from a young woman in good health and CMV-seronegative.

This clone was seen a single time. The chain has TRBV27 and TRBJ2-3; TRBD2 matches 9 bases. V dropped 2 bases and J dropped 3; count of bases not matched to a gene: 3. CDR1 MNHEY and CDR2 SMNVEV come from the germline V gene (reference sequence). CDR3 length equals 15 residues. The CDR3 protein is CASSLAGGRTDTQYF. The CDR3 DNA reads as TGTGCCAGCAGTTTAGCGGGAGGGCGGACAGATACGCAGTATTTT.

This clone was recorded once. The chain has TRBV19 and TRBJ2-5; possible D gene TRBD2, 6 bases. Germline values: CDR1 LNHDA, CDR2 SQIVND (reference sequence). Trimming pared 7 bases from V and 3 bases from J, leaving 15 bases between. This CDR3 is 14 amino acids long. CDR3 region: CASTRRPGEETQYF. The CDR3 DNA reads as TGTGCCAGTACTCGGCGGCCGGGAGAAGAGACCCAGTACTTC.